This paragraph reports one TCR beta chain. Antigen unknown. Germline-derived CDR1 and CDR2 are KGHSH and LQKENI. This CDR3 contains 15 residues. With V trimmed by 2 bases and J by 0 bases, 0 bases remained unmatched. PCR employed 60 Vbeta and 13 Jbeta primers. Libraries were prepared by immunoSEQ multiplex PCR; TCRdb keeps only in-frame clonotypes and omits some of them. The table records around 50,000 clones, 55% to 65% of them present only once. The data were obtained in a study of cytomegalovirus exposure and HLA in healthy donors. Study-level information: T cells numbering around 170 million yielded some 120 million unique TCR beta sequences in an earlier analysis. Study observations and caveats: In a later analysis, compared with equally common non-associated chains, HLA-associated beta chains were more expanded.

For this donor, CMV serostatus was not recorded. The V call is TRBV18, the J call TRBJ1-5; 8 nucleotides match TRBD1. Sequenced material: PBMCs. This receptor was taken from a human donor in good health. CDR3 residues: CASSPGQGSNQPQHF. CDR3 bases: TGTGCCAGCTCACCAGGACAGGGTAGCAATCAGCCCCAGCATTTT. Combining the CDR3 with reference TRBV18 and TRBJ1-5 gives the whole variable domain NAGVMQNPRHLVRRRGQEARLRCSPMKGHSHVYWYRQLPEEGLKFMVYLQKENIIDESGMPKERFSAEFPKEGPSILRIQQVVRGDSAAYFCASSPGQGSNQPQHFGDGTRLSIL.